The T cell receptor (beta chain) described here comes from a study of breast tumors, draining lymph nodes, adjacent tissues listed by TCRdb under 2016. For the wider study: Breast cancer patients provided tumor, adjacent nontumor tissue and axillary lymph nodes, and the study compared the TCR beta repertoires across these three sources. In human breast cancer, the study set out to evaluate how tumor, surrounding tissue and draining lymph node repertoires relate to one another and whether T cells may move between these sites.

These reads were obtained on an Illumina HiSeq 2000. Multiplex PCR amplification was used to generate the TCR beta chain libraries. High-throughput sequencing was used to analyze the amplified TCR beta chain products. TCRdb reprocessed the public reads (quality trimming at Q25 with fastp, clone calling with MiXCR) and kept in-frame beta chains. Duplicate CDR3 protein sequences are folded into a single record with the most common DNA and genes. Counted in this sample were about 200,000 distinct CDR3 sequences; 30% to 35% of them appeared once. The ten largest make up approximately 3.5% of the sample. This clonotype has at least ten counts. No antigen is known for it. Base-call qualities are not available, and no considerably larger clone is one nucleotide away. Cut back by 8 bases and 4 bases, the V and J ends lie 16 bases apart. The germline V gene specifies SGHTA as CDR1 and FQGNSA as CDR2. From cysteine to phenylalanine, the CDR3 is 14 amino acids long. Only the CDR3 DNA is retained, 42 bases long and in frame from the first base.

The research as a whole found: Tumors showed preferential V and J gene usage, and their T-cell repertoire diversity fell below that of lymph nodes yet above that of nontumor tissue. The conclusion that tumor T cells originate in lymph nodes was framed as consistent with a hypothesis rather than directly demonstrated. The data were considered consistent with the idea that most tumor T cells come from the lymph node and then expand in tumor tissue. The similarity between tumor and nontumor tissue repertoires was significantly greater in luminal-like breast cancer than in basal-like breast cancer.

Lymph node samples came from the axillary draining lymph nodes of breast cancer patients. Sequencing input: axillary lymph node tissue. The chain is encoded by TRBV7-2 joined to TRBJ2-3; the D segment could be TRBD2, given 7 matching bases. This clonotype was sampled from a female donor with breast cancer. Some clones in this sample may be carry-over from other donors' samples. The nucleotide sequence is given as TGTGCCAGCGCCGGGGGCGGGAGCGCAGATACGCAGTATTTT. Its translation reads: CASAGGGSADTQYF.